The sequence of this T cell receptor beta chain was determined in a study of monozygotic twins with inflammatory bowel disease (dated by TCRdb to between 2018 and 2021). Study-level background: The full study comprised some 30 monozygotic twin pairs: nine German pairs (four IBD-concordant, five IBD-discordant) and 19 IBD-discordant Danish pairs. Each individual had, on average, about 151 000 unique TCRalpha sequences and 181 000 unique TCRbeta sequences available for analysis. The search for disease-associated traits relied mainly on comparing, within discordant pairs, IBD patients with their genetically identical healthy co-twins.

An approximately 2.6 ml peripheral blood sample was drawn into PAXgene tubes per donor and stored at -80°C. Without T cell sorting, total RNA was isolated from whole blood using the PAXgene blood miRNA kit on an automated QIAcube. Peripheral blood from monozygotic twin pairs concordant or discordant for inflammatory bowel disease was subjected to deep TCRalpha and TCRbeta repertoire profiling with unique molecular barcoding. Smoking habits were recorded for all twin pairs, with individuals classified as current, former or never smokers. CDR1 is given as LNHDA and CDR2 as SQIVND, both from the germline V gene (reference sequence). The CDR3 has 12 amino acids, counting the end cysteine and phenylalanine. Only the protein sequence is given. The method behind the library was 5' RACE. The input for every TCR library was 3,500 to 4,500 ng of total RNA. cDNA was synthesized with SMARTScribe reverse transcriptase in eight separate reactions per sample. During cDNA synthesis, template switching introduced unique molecular identifiers that contained a 6-nucleotide sample barcode. Amplification of TCRalpha and TCRbeta cDNA involved two nested PCRs of 16 and 9 cycles, and each PCR was followed by bead purification. Before amplification, the cDNA was both treated with uracil DNA-glycosylase and purified with the QIAquick PCR purification kit. In the second PCR, Illumina TruSeq-compatible adapters and sample-specific barcodes were added. Library quality and concentration were checked on TapeStation and Qubit, and libraries were pooled at 5 ng each. Sequencing of pooled libraries was carried out on an Illumina HiSeq2500 single-index Rapid Run using 2 x 100 bp reads and custom sequencing primers. On the authors' methods: MiGEC version 1.2.6 was used for UMI-based consensus assembly, which corrected PCR and sequencing errors. MiXCR version 2.1.1 handled V(D)J alignment, clonotype assembly and CDR3 extraction. To normalise gene usage, clonotype sharing and MAIT/NKT TCR abundance, the top 1000, 10 000 and 20 000 clonotypes in each sample were analysed. Diversity was computed as the inverse Simpson index with the vegan R package after downsampling to 27 000 UMIs. Paired Mann-Whitney U tests were applied to discordant twin pairs, with Benjamini-Hochberg correction for multiple testing. TCRdb reprocessed the reads into one record per CDR3 protein sequence, lacking DNA. The V and J calls come from TCRdb's annotation, not from the publication. The table for this sample records some 200,000 distinct CDR3 sequences. The biggest ten clones account for around 1.5% of the sample.

Details on this clonotype: Its binding antigen is unknown.

The study at large found these results: Fewer clonotypes were shared with other individuals by IBD patients than by healthy twins, most markedly in patients showing signs of disease activity. Measured by the inverse Simpson index, TCRbeta repertoire diversity was lower in IBD patients than in their healthy co-twins. Background noise and inter-individual variability may have been introduced into the repertoires by the differing immunosuppressive treatments among patients. The results gave no support for a single strong signal or clonotype linked to IBD. The analysis was unable to tell different T cell subtypes apart. Repertoire similarity did not differ between concordant and discordant twins, possibly due to limited statistical power.

Here the chain combines TRBV19 and TRBJ1-5. The specimen sequenced was blood. This TCR derives from a human donor with ulcerative colitis or Crohn's disease, or a healthy co-twin of an affected twin (not recorded which). The CDR3 has the sequence CASSIMFQPQHF.